This T cell receptor (beta chain) is from a study of T cell clonality in common variable immunodeficiency. Sequenced by immunoSEQ multiplex PCR; TCRdb stores in-frame clones only, minus some. This sample has over 25,000 clones and no singletons, with less than 30% in the ten largest. Blood came from CVID subjects not ill and not taking immunomodulatory or immunosuppressive medication. This clone came up many times. What it binds is not known. The read falls 3 residues short of the CDR3 end, and the missing part is taken from the germline J gene. Distinct nucleotide sequences in the sample also encode this CDR3. The V end lost 0 bases, the J end lost 4 bases, and 10 bases lay between the germline ends. The CDR3 is made up of 15 amino acids. CDR1 and CDR2 (germline): PRHDT, FYEKMQ (reference sequence). Notes on the study in general: In common variable immunodeficiency, TCR beta chains reportedly carried fewer deletions and N-nucleotide insertions.

Input material: peripheral blood mononuclear cells. This sequence joins TRBV13 and TRBJ1-5, with D perhaps matching TRBD1 (5 bases). The TCR originated in a human donor with common variable immunodeficiency. The CDR3 protein is CASSLGPRGNQPQHF. Incomplete CDR3 DNA: TGTGCCAGCAGCTTAGGCCCGAGGGGTAATCAGCCC.